The clone carrying this T cell receptor beta chain was picked up many times. The antigen is not known. Germline CDR1 and CDR2: SGHRS and YFSETQ. Trimming cost V 4 bases and J 2 bases, with 9 bases left between them. The CDR3 length is 13 residues. The unsorted libraries were produced from 2 million PBMCs held at -80 C. This entry is derived from a study of neurological immune-mediated disorders. General study results and limits: HTLV-1-associated myelopathy displayed the greatest TCR clonal expansion, and multiple sclerosis exhibited the smallest, lower than that of healthy controls. Private repertoires in all groups were suggested by the finding that expanded clones across subjects shared no CDR3 amino acid sequences.

The team produced cDNA through 5'RACE using 10-nucleotide random UMIs. TCRdb reprocessed the 5' RACE reads via MiXCR and lists one record per CDR3 protein. Of 36,000 or so distinct CDR3 sequences listed, over 9% were seen once; the top ten hold about 7%. The chain uses TRBV5-1 and TRBJ1-2, with D possibly TRBD1 on 5 matching bases. The source material was PBMCs. This receptor was identified in a woman aged 30 to 39 with HTLV-1-associated myelopathy (HAM/TSP). CDR3 coding DNA: TGCGCCAGCAGCCCCCGACAGAACTATGGCTACACCTTC. Protein product: CASSPRQNYGYTF.